The source of this TCR beta chain is a study of T-cell reconstitution after alpha-beta-depleted transplantation in children. A TCRbeta library incorporating unique molecular identifiers was prepared. MiXCR was run by TCRdb on the PCR reads, yielding one entry per CDR3 protein. The profile covers over 400,000 distinct CDR3 sequences, with around 46% appearing a single time and under 35% taken by the ten largest. After removal of 7 bases from V and 4 bases from J, the junction contained 5 bases not matched to a gene. Germline values: CDR1 MNHEY, CDR2 SMNVEV (reference sequence). The CDR3 sequence is 14 residues long. This clonotype was observed a few times.

The sequence came from a girl aged 2-9 years with aplastic anemia, due to receive a stem cell transplant. Sequencing used PBMCs, obtained before TCRalphabeta/CD19-depleted stem cell transplant. The rearrangement links TRBV27 to TRBJ2-2; 8 bases are shared with TRBD2. CDR3 sequence (DNA): TGTGCCAGCAAAGGGACTAGGGGCACCGGGGAGCTGTTTTTT. This translates into CASKGTRGTGELFF.